The rows below give T cell receptor beta chains drawn from one sample of a study of identical twins. Each CDR3 protein gets one entry after TCRdb re-called the 5' RACE reads with MiXCR. Of some 560,000 distinct CDR3 sequences detected, 9.6% appear once; the ten largest clones hold 2.5% to 3.5%. The sample also formed part of further work on yellow fever vaccine responses in identical twins.

Sequenced input: PBMCs. These receptors originate from a woman aged 18-29 years in good health. CDR3s include the opening cysteine and the closing phenylalanine or tryptophan.

TRBV5-1 CASSLEPGLAGRTQYF
TRBV12-3/TRBV12-4 CASSPPSGGRGETQYF
TRBV6-2/TRBV6-3 CASRRDRVIEQYF
TRBV6-2/TRBV6-3 CASSPVTKPYEQYF
TRBV20-1 CSASTPAWSSTDTQYF
TRBV29-1 CSVVYRYNEQFF
TRBV14 CASSPNRVGSSGANVLTF
TRBV20-1 CSAISPGEAYEQYF
TRBV7-3 CASSALKAGGLDTQYF
TRBV7-3 CASSSSKGYEQYF
TRBV29-1 CSGAGTSGDHEQFF
TRBV29-1 CSVLWTDTNTEAFF
TRBV28 CASSLGVPETQYF
TRBV24-1 CATWSVCSYEQYF
TRBV4-1 CASSPTLEYEQYF
TRBV29-1 CSTRQGAGSGELFF
TRBV27 CASGLVGQVQETQYF
TRBV9 CASSVATGQGLNEQCF
TRBV24-1 CATSDFSTGELFF
TRBV25-1 CASSDDYSPLHF
TRBV2 CTTGTGIYNEQFF
TRBV28 CASRSPFTPHTEAFF
TRBV24-1 CATSDLTSGGSDEQFF
TRBV10-3 CAITEGGGELFF
TRBV6-5 CASSWTGGYNQPQHF
TRBV2 CASSAGLAGQGQYF
TRBV29-1 CSVWTGEIYYEQYF
TRBV6-5 CASSYSGAGGEQYF
TRBV6-5 CATMDRAEQYF
TRBV9 CASSRTGPTSEQFF
TRBV15 CATSRSRDRRPNTGELFF
TRBV3-1 CASSLRKTSGSTDTQYF
TRBV6-4 CASTSNDLATDTQYF
TRBV6-1 CASSSDRGGNQPQHF
TRBV5-1 CASSSTPAAVGYTEAFF
TRBV6-2/TRBV6-3 CASSPSREQYF
TRBV7-2 CASSLANLAGGHNEQYF
TRBV20-1 CSARIGTESSYEQYF
TRBV29-1 CSVPAPSSYNEQFF
TRBV20-1 CSARDRGDANQPQHF
TRBV6-1 CASSEVQNSVEQFF